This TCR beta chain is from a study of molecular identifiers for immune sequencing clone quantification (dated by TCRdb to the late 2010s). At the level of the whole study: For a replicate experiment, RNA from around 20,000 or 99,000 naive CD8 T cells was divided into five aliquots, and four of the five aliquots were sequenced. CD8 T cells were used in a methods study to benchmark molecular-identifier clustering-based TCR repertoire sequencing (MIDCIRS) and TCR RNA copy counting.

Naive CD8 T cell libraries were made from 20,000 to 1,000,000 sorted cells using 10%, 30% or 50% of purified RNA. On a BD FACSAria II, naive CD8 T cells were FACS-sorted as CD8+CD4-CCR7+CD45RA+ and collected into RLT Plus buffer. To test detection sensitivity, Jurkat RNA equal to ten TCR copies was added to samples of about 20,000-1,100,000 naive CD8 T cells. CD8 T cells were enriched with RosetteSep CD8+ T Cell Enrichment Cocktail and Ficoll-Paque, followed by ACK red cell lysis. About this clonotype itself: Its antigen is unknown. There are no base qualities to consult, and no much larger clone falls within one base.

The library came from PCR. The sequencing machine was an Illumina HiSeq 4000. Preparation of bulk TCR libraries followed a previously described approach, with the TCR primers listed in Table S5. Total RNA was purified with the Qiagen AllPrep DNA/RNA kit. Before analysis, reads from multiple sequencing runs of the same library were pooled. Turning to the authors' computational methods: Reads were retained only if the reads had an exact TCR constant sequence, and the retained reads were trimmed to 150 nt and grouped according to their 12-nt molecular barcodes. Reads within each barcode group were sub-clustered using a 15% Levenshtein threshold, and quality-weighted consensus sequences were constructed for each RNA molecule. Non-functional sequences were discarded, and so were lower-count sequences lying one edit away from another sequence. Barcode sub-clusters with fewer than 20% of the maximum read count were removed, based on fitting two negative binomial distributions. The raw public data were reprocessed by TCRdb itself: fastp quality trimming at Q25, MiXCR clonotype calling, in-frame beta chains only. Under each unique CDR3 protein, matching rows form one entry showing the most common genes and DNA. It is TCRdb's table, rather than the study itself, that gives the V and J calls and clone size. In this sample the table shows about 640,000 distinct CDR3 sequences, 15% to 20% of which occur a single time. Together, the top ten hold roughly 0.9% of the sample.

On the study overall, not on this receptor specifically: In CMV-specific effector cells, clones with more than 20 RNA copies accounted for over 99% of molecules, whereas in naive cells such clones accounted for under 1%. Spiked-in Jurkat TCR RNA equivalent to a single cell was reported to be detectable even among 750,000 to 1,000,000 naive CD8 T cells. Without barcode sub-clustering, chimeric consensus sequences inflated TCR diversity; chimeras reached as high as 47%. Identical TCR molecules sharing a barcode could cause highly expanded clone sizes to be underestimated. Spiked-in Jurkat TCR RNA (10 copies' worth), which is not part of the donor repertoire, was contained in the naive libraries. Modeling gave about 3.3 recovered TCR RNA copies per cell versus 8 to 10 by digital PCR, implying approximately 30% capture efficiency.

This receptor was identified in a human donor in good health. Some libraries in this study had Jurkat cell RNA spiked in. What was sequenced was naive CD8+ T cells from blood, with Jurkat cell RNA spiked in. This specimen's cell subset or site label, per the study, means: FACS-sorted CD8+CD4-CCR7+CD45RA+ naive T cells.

Here the CDR3 is given as CASSLVGSEDFYEQYF. The nucleotide sequence reads TGTGCCAGCAGCTTAGTTGGCTCAGAAGATTTCTACGAGCAGTACTTC. The chain links TRBV7-8 with TRBJ2-7, with no reliable assignment of the D segment. The junction shows trimming of 1 base on V and 3 bases on J, plus 16 bases between the germline ends. CDR3 length: 16 amino acids, cysteine to phenylalanine. Just the 48-base CDR3 DNA is kept, in frame starting at base 1. CDR1 and CDR2 are read off the germline V gene as SGHVS and FQNEAQ.